The text below deals with one TCR beta chain. This entry comes from a study of blood T cell repertoires in COVID-19. Study-wide context: The samples span acute and convalescent COVID-19 from the United States, Italy and Spain. The analysed material was cDNA or gDNA that came from T cells, B-cell-depleted T cells, or PBMCs.

CDR3 length: 14 residues. Germline V gene lookup returns CDR1 MGHRA and CDR2 YSYEKL. The V segment lost 0 bases and the J segment 6 bases; nucleotides outside the gene matches: 2. Authors' methods: Estimation of nucleated cell counts relied on the amplification of reference gene primers. Sequencing was performed with immunoSEQ multiplex PCR; in TCRdb, only in-frame clones are kept and a portion is missing. V and J calls and clone size are those listed in that table; D and trimming were worked out from the DNA. The sample has roughly 670,000 clones; approximately 90% are singletons. The chain employs TRBV4-1 and TRBJ2-7; 10 nucleotides align to TRBD1. The source is a woman younger than 35 with acute or convalescent COVID-19. Sequencing input: peripheral blood. CDR3 in DNA: TGCGCCAGCAGCCAAGATTGGGACAGGGGCGAGCAGTACTTC. Translating gives CASSQDWDRGEQYF.